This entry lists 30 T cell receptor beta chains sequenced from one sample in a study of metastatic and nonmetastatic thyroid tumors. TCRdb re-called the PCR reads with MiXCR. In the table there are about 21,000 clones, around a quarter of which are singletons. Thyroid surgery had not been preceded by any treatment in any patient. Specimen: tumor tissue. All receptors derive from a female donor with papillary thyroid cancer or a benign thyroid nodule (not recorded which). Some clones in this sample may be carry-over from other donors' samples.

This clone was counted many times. The CDR3 DNA reads as TGTGCCAGCAGTGAAGCGCGCAAGACCCAACGGGTTCCAGGGGAGACCCAGTACTTC. Translation gives CASSEARKTQRVPGETQYF. The genes are TRBV2 and TRBJ2-5; a possible D gene is TRBD1 (5 bases). V was trimmed by 0 bases and J by 5 bases, leaving 25 bases between them. The CDR3 length is 19 residues. Germline lookup yields CDR1 SNHLY and CDR2 FYNNEI.

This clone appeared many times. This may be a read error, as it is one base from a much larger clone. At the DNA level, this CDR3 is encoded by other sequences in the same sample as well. As DNA, the CDR3 is TGTGCCAGCAGTCCCCACAGGGCCACCGGTGGGGGCTACACCTTT. Translation: CASSPHRATGGGYTF. The V call is TRBV28, the J call TRBJ1-2, with a weak D call TRBD1 (6 bases). Germline V gives CDR1 MDHEN, CDR2 SYDVKM. The CDR3 has 15 amino acids.

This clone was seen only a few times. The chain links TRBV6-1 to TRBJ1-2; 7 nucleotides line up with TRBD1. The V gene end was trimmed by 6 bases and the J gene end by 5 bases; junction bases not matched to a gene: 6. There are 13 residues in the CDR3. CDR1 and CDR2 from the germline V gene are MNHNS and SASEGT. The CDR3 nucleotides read TGTGCCAGCAGCCTGAGGGGGCTTTATGGCTACACCTTC. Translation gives CASSLRGLYGYTF.

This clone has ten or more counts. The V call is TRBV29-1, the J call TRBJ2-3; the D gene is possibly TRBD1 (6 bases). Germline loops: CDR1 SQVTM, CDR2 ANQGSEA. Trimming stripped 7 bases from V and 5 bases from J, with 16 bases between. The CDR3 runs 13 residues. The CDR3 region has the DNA TGCAGCGGCAGAACTACAGGGAGAGATACGCAGTATTTT. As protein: CSGRTTGRDTQYF.

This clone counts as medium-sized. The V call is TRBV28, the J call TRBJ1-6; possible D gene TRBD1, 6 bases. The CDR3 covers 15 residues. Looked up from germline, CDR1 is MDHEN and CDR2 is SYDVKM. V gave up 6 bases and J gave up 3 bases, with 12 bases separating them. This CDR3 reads CASRVTGVYNSPLHF. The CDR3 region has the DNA TGTGCCAGCAGGGTGACAGGTGTCTATAATTCACCCCTCCACTTT.

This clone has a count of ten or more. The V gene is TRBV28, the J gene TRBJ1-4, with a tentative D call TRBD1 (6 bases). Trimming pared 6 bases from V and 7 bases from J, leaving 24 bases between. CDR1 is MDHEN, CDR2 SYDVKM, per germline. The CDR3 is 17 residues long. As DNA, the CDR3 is TGTGCCAGCAGCCCCAACCCCCCGGGGGCCTTGAGTGAAAAACTGTTTTTT. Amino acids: CASSPNPPGALSEKLFF.

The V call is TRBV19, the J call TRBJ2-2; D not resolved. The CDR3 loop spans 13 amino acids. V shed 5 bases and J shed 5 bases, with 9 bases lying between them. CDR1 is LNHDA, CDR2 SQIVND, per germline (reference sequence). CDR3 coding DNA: TGTGCCAGTAGTTCCAGGAGAACCGGGGAGCTGTTTTTT. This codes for CASSSRRTGELFF.

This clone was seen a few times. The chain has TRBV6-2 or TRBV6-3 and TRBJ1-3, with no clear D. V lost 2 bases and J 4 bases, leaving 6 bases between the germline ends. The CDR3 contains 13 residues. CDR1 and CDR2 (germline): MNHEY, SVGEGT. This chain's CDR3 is CASSYDPGNTIYF. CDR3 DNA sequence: TGTGCCAGCAGTTACGACCCAGGAAACACCATATATTTT.

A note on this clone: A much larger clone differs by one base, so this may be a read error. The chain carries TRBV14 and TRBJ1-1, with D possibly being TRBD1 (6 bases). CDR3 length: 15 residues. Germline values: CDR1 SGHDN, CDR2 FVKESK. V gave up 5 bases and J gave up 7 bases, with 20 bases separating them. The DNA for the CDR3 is TGTGCCAGCAGCGAGACAGTCTGGACAGATAATGAAGCTTTCTTT. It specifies CASSETVWTDNEAFF.

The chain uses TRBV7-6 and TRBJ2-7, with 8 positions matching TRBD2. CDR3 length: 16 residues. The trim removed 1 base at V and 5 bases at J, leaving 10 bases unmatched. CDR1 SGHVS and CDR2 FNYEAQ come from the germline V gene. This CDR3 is CASSLERGRLIDEQYF. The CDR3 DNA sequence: TGTGCCAGCAGCTTAGAACGCGGGAGGCTGATAGACGAGCAGTACTTC.

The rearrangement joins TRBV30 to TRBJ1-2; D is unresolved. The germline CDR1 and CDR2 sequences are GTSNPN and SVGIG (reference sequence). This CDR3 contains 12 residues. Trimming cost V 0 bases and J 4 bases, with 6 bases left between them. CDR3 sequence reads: CAWSVTLYGYTF. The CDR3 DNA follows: TGTGCCTGGAGTGTAACCCTCTATGGCTACACCTTC.

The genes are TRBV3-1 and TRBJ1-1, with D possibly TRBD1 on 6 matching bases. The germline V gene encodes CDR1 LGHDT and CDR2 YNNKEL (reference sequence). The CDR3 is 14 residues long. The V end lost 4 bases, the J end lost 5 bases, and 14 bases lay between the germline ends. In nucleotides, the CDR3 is TGTGCCAGCAGCCTAAAAACAGGGAGTACTGAAGCTTTCTTT. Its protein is CASSLKTGSTEAFF.

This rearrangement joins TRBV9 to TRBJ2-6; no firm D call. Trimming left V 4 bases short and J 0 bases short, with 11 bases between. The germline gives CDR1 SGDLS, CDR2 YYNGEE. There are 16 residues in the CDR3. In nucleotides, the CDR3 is TGTGCCAGCAGCCCCATAGGCTACTCTGGGGCCAACGTCCTGACTTTC. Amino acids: CASSPIGYSGANVLTF.

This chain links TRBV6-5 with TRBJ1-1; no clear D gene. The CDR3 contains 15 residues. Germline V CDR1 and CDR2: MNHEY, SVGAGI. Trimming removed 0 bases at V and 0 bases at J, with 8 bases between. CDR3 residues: CASSYSWVMNTEAFF. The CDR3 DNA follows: TGTGCCAGCAGTTACTCCTGGGTTATGAACACTGAAGCTTTCTTT.

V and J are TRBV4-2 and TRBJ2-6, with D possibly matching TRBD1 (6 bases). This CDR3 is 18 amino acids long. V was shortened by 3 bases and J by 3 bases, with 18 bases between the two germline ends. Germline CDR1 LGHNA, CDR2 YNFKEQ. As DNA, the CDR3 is TGTGCCAGCAGCCAGCTGGGACACGGGTGGGGTGGGGCCAACGTCCTGACTTTC. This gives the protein CASSQLGHGWGGANVLTF.

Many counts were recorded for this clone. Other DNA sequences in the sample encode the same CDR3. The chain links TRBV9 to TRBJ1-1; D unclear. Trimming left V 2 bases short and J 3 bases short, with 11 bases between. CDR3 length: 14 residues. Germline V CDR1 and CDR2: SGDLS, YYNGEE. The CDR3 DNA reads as TGTGCCAGCAGCGTGAGGGTCGTCGACACTGAAGCTTTCTTT. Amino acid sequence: CASSVRVVDTEAFF.

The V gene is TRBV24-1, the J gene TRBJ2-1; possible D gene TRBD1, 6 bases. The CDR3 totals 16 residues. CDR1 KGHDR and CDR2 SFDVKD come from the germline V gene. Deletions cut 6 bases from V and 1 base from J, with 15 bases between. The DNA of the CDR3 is TGTGCCACCAGTCCCCCCGGAACAGGGTCCTACAATGAGCAGTTCTTC. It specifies CATSPPGTGSYNEQFF.

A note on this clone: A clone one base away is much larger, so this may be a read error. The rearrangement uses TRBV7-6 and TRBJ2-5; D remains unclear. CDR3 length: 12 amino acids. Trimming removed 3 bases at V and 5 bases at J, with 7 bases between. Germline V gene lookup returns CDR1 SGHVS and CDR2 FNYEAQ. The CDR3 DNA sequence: TGTGCCAGCAGCTTTACTTTGGAGACCCAGTACTTC. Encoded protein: CASSFTLETQYF.

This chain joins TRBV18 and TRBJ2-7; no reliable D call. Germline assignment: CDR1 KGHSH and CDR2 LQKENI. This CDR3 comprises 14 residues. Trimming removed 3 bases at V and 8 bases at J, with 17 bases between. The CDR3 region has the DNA TGTGCCAGCTCACCGAGACGGGCTGGGTACCAGCAGTACTTC. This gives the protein CASSPRRAGYQQYF.

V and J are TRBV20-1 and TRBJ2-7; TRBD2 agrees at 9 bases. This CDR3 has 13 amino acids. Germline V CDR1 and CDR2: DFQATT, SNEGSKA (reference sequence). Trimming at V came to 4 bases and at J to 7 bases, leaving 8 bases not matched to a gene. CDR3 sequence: CSAKEGLAREQYV. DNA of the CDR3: TGCAGTGCTAAAGAGGGACTAGCACGTGAGCAGTACGTC.

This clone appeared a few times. As DNA, the CDR3 is TGCAGCGTTCGACAGGGGTCCTACAATGAGCAGTTCTTC. Its translation: CSVRQGSYNEQFF. The chain uses TRBV29-1 and TRBJ2-1; 8 bases align to TRBD1. In germline, CDR1 is SQVTM, CDR2 ANQGSEA. V was pared by 5 bases and J by 1 base, with 1 base of the junction left unmatched. This CDR3 has 13 amino acids.

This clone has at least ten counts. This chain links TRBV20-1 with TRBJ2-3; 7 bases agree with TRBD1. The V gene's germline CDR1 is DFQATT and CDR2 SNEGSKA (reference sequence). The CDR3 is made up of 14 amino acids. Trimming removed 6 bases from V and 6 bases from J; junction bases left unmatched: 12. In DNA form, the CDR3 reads TGCAGTGCCACGGGACAGAGTATTCGGGATACGCAGTATTTT. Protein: CSATGQSIRDTQYF.

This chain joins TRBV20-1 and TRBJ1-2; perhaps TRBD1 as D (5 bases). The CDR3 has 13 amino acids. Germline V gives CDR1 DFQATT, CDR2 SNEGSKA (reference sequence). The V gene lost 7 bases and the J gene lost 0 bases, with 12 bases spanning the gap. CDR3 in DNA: TGCAGTGTGGGGGGGAACCCTAACTATGGCTACACCTTC. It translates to CSVGGNPNYGYTF.

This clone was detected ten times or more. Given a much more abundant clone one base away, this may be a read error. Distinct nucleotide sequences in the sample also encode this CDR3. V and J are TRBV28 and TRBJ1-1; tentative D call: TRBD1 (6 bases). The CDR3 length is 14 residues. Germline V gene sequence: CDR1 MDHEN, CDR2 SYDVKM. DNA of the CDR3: TGTGCCAGCAGTTCACAGGGTTTAAACACTGAAGCCTTCTTT. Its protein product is CASSSQGLNTEAFF.

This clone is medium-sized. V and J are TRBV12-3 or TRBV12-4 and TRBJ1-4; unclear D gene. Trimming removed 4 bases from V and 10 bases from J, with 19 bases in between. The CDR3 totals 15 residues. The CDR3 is CASSSLGRGYGKLFF. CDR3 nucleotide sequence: TGTGCCAGCAGTTCCCTAGGTCGGGGTTATGGAAAACTGTTTTTT.

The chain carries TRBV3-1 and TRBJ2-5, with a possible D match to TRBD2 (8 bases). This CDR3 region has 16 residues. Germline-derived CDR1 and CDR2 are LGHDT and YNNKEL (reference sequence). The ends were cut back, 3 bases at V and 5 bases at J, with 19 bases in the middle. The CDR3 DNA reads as TGTGCCAGCAGCCAGTCTCGACAGGGACTAGGGGAGACCCAGTACTTC. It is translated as CASSQSRQGLGETQYF.

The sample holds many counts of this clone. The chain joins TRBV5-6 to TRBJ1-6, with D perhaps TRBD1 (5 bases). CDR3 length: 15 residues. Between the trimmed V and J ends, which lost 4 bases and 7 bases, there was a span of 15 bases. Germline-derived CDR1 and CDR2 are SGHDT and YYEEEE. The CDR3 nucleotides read TGTGCCAGCAGCCTGGGACTAACGCTCAATTCACCCCTCCACTTT. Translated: CASSLGLTLNSPLHF.

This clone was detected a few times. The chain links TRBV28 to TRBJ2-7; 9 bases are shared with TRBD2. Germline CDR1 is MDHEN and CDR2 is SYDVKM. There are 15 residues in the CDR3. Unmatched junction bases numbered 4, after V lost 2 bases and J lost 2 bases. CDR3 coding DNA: TGTGCCAGCAGTTTAGCGGGAGGGCCCACCTACGAGCAGTACTTC. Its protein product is CASSLAGGPTYEQYF.

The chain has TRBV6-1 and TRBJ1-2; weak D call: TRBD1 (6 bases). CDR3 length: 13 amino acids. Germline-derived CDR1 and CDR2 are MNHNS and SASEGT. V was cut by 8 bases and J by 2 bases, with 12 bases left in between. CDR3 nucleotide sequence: TGTGCCAGCGCCCCCGGGGGCAACTATGGCTACACCTTC. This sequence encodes CASAPGGNYGYTF.

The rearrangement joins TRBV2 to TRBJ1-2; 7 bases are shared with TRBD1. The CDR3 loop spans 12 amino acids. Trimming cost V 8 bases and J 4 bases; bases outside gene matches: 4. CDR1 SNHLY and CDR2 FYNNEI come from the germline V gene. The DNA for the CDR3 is TGTGCCAGCGGAAGGACAGGCTATGGCTACACCTTC. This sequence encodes CASGRTGYGYTF. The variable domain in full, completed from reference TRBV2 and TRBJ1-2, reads EPEVTQTPSHQVTQMGQEVILRCVPISNHLYFYWYRQILGQKVEFLVSFYNNEISEKSEIFDDQFSVERPDGSNFTLKIRSTKLEDSAMYFCASGRTGYGYTFGSGTRLTVV.